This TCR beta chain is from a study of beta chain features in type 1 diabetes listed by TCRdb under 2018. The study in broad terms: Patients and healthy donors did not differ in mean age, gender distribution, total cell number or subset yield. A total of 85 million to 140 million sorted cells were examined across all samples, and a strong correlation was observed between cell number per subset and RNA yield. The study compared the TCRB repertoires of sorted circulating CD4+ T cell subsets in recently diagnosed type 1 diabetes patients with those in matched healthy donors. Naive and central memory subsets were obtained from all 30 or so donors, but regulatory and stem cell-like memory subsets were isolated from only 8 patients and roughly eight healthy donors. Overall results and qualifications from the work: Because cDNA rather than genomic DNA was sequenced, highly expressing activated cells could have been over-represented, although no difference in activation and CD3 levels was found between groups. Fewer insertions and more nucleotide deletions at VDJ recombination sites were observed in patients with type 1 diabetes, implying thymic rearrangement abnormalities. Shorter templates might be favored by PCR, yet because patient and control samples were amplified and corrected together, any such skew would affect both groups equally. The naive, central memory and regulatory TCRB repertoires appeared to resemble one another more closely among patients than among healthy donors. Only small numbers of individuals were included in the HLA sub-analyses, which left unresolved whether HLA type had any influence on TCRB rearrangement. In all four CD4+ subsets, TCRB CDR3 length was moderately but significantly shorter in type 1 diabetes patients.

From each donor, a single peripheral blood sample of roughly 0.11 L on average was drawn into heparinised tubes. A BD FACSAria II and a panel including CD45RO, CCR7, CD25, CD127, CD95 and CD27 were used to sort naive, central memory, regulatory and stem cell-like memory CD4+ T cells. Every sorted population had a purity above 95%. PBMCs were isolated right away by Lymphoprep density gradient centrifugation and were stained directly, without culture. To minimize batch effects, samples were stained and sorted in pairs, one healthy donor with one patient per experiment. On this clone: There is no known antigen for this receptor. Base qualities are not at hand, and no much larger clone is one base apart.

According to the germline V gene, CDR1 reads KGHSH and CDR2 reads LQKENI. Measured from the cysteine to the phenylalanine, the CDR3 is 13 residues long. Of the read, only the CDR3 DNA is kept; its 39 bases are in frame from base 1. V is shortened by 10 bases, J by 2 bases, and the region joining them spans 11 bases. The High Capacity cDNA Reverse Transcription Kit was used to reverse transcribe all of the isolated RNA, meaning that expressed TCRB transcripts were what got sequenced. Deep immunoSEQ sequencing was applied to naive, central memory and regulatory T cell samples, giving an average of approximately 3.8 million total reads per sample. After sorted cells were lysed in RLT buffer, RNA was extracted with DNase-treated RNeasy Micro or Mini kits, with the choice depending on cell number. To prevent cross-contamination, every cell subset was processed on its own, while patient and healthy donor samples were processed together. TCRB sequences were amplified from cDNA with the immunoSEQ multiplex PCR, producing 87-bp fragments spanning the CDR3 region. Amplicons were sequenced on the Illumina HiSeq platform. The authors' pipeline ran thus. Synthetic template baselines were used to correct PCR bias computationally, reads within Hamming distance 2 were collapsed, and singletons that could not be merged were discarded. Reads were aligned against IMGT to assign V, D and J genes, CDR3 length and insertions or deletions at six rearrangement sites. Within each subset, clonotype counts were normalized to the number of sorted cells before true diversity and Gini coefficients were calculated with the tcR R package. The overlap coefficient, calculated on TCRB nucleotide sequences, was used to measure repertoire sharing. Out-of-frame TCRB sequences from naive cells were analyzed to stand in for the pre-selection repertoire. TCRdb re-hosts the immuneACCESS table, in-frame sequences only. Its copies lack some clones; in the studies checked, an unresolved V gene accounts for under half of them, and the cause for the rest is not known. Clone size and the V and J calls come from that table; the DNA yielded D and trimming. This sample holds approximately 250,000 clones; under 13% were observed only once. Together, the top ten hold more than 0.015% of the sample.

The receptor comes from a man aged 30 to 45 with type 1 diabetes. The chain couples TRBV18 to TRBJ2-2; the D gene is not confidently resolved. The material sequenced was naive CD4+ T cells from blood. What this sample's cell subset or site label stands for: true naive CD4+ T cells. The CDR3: CATLRPNTGELFF. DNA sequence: TGTGCCACCCTGAGGCCAAACACCGGGGAGCTGTTTTTT.